Shown below are 6 T cell receptor beta chains from a single sample sequenced in a study of control samples from healthy donors and cancer patients. Some clones are missing from TCRdb's copy, which holds only in-frame ones; the method was immunoSEQ multiplex PCR. The sample records about 170,000 clones, roughly 89% being singletons. The sequencing sample was made of blood. All receptors derive from a woman in her twenties or thirties in good health.

CDR3 in amino acids: CASSLQATNEKLFF. In nucleotides, the CDR3 is TGTGCCAGCAGCTTACAAGCAACTAATGAAAAACTGTTTTTT. The rearrangement uses TRBV5-5 and TRBJ1-4; D remains ambiguous. The germline gives CDR1 SGHKS, CDR2 YYEKEE (reference sequence). CDR3 length equals 14 residues. V was cut by 2 bases and J by 0 bases, with 5 bases left in between.

The V call is TRBV6-5, the J call TRBJ2-7, with 9 bases identical to TRBD1. V lost 5 bases, J lost 3 bases, and 5 bases stayed unmatched. The CDR3 has 14 residues. Looked up from germline, CDR1 is MNHEY and CDR2 is SVGAGI. The DNA for the CDR3 is TGTGCCAGCAGTACCGGGACAGGGTTCTACGAGCAGTACTTC. This gives the protein CASSTGTGFYEQYF.

The V gene is TRBV4-3, the J gene TRBJ1-5, with TRBD1 identical over 8 bases. This CDR3 spans 15 amino acids. Per germline, CDR1 LGHNA and CDR2 YSLEER. The V gene end was trimmed by 0 bases and the J gene end by 5 bases; junction bases not matched to a gene: 3. CDR3 protein: CASSQDGQGYQPQHF. The DNA for the CDR3 is TGCGCCAGCAGCCAAGATGGACAGGGTTATCAGCCCCAGCATTTT.

The chain recombines TRBV6-5 with TRBJ2-2; 7 bases map to TRBD2. V shed 2 bases and J 0 bases; nucleotides not matched to a gene: 0. Germline lookup yields CDR1 MNHEY and CDR2 SVGAGI. The CDR3 is made up of 15 amino acids. The CDR3: CASSYRGANTGELFF. The CDR3 DNA reads TGTGCCAGCAGTTACCGGGGGGCGAACACCGGGGAGCTGTTTTTT.

The gene calls are TRBV28 and TRBJ2-1; the match to TRBD1 covers 8 bases. Unmatched junction bases numbered 6, after V lost 6 bases and J lost 8 bases. Germline V gives CDR1 MDHEN, CDR2 SYDVKM. This CDR3 region has 13 residues. The CDR3 reads CASSSDRDHEQFF. In DNA, the CDR3 is TGTGCCAGCAGCTCGGACAGGGACCATGAGCAGTTCTTC.

The J gene is TRBJ2-1, the V gene TRBV7-8; 9 bases line up with TRBD2. The germline V gene encodes CDR1 SGHVS and CDR2 FQNEAQ. This CDR3 contains 16 residues. V lost 1 base, J lost 3 bases, and 4 bases stayed unmatched. The CDR3 here is CASSLGGRAYYNEQFF. Written as DNA, the CDR3 is TGTGCCAGCAGCTTAGGCGGGAGGGCCTACTACAATGAGCAGTTCTTC.